This T cell receptor beta chain is drawn from a study of blood T cell repertoires in COVID-19. Using immunoSEQ multiplex PCR, the repertoire was profiled, and TCRdb retains in-frame clones only, with some absent. The sample gives fewer than 400,000 clones, under 90% of which show up once; approximately 2% is in the top ten. This sequence was found in a woman aged 25 to 39 with COVID-19, enrolled during active disease. Sequenced material: peripheral blood.

CDR3 region: CASRRTGGEQYF. The CDR3 region has the DNA TGTGCCAGCAGGCGGACAGGGGGCGAGCAGTACTTC. J is TRBJ2-7 and V is TRBV6-5; 10 bases fit TRBD1. Germline V CDR1 and CDR2: MNHEY, SVGAGI. The ends lost 6 bases at V and 6 bases at J; junction bases unmatched: 2. This CDR3 is built from 12 residues.